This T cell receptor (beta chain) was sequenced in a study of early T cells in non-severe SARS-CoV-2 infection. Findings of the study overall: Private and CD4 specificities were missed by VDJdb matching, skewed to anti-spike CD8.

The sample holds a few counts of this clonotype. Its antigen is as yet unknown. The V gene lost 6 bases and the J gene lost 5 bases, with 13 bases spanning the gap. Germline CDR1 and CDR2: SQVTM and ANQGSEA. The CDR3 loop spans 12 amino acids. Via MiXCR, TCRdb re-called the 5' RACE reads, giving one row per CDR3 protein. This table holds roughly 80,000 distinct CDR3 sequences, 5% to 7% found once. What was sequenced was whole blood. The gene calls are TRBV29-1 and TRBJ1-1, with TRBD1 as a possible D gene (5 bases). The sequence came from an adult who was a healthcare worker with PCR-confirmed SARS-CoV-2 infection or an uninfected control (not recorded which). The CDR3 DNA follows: TGCAGCGTAGGACACGGCGCAACTGAAGCTTTCTTT. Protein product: CSVGHGATEAFF.